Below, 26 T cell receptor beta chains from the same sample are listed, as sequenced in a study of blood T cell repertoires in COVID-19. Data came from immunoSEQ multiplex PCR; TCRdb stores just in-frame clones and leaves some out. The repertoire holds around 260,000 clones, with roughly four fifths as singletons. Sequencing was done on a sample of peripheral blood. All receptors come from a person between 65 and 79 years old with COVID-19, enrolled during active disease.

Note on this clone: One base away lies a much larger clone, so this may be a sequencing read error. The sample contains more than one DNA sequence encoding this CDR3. CDR3: CASSRGGETYEQYF. The CDR3, as DNA: TGTGCCAGCAGCCGCGGGGGGGAGACCTACGAGCAGTACTTC. This chain uses TRBV7-9 with TRBJ2-7; 9 bases match TRBD2. Per the germline V gene, CDR1 is SEHNR and CDR2 is FQNEAQ (reference sequence). The CDR3 has 14 residues. V lost 5 bases, J lost 2 bases, and 4 bases stayed unmatched. Looking up the rest from reference TRBV7-9 and TRBJ2-7 gives the full variable domain: DTGVSQNPRHKITKRGQNVTFRCDPISEHNRLYWYRQTLGQGPEFLTYFQNEAQLEKSRLLSDRFSAERPKGSFSTLEIQRTEQGDSAMYLCASSRGGETYEQYFGPGTRLTVT.

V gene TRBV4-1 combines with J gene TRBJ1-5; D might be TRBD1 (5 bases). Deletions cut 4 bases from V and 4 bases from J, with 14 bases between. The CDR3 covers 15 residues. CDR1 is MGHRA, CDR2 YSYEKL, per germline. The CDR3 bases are TGCGCCAGCAGCCGAGGAGAACAGGAAAATCAGCCCCAGCATTTT. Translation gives CASSRGEQENQPQHF.

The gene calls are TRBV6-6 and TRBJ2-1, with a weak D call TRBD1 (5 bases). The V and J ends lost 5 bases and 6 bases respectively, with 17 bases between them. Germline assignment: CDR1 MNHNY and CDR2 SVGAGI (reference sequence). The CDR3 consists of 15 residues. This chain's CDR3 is CASSAQGGVVNEQFF. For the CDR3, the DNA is TGTGCCAGCAGTGCCCAGGGTGGAGTTGTCAATGAGCAGTTCTTC.

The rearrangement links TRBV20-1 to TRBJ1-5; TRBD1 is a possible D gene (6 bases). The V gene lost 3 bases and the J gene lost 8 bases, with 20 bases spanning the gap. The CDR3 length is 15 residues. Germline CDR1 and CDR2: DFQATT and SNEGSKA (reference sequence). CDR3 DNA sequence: TGCAGTGCTAGTTGGCCCGGGGGGCAAGGGGAGCCCCAGCATTTT. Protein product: CSASWPGGQGEPQHF.

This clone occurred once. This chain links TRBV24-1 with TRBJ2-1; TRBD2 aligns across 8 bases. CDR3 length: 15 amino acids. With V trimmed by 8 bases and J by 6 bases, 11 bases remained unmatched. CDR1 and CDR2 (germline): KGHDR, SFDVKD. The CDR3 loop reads CATTPGAGDINEQFF. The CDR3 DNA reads TGTGCCACCACCCCAGGAGCGGGAGATATCAATGAGCAGTTCTTC.

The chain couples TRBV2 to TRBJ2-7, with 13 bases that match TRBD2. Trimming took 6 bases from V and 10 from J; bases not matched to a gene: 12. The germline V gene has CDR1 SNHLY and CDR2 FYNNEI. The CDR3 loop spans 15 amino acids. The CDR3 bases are TGTGCCAGCAGGGGGACTAGCGGGAACCTCTCTGGACAGTACTTC. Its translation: CASRGTSGNLSGQYF.

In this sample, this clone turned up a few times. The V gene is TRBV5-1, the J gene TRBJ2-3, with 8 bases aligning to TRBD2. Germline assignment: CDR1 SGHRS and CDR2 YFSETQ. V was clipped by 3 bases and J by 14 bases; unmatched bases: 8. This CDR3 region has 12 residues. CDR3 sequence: CASSSKGLVSYF. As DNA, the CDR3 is TGCGCCAGCAGCTCTAAGGGACTAGTATCGTATTTT. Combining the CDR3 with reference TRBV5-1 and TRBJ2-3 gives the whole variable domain KAGVTQTPRYLIKTRGQQVTLSCSPISGHRSVSWYQQTPGQGLQFLFEYFSETQRNKGNFPGRFSGRQFSNSRSEMNVSTLELGDSALYLCASSSKGLVSYFGPGTRLTVL.

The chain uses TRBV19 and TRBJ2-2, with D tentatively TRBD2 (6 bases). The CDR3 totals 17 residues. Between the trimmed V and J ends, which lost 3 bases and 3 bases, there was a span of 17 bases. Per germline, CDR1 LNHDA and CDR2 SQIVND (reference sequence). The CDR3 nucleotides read TGTGCCAGTAGTATCCCGGTGGGGGGACCGCACACCGGGGAGCTGTTTTTT. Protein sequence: CASSIPVGGPHTGELFF.

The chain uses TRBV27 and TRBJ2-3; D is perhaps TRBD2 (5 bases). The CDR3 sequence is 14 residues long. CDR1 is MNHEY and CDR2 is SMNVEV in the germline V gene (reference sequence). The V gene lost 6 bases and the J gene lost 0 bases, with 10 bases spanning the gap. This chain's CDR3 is CASSLAKSTDTQYF. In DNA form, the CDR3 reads TGTGCCAGCAGCCTAGCAAAGAGCACAGATACGCAGTATTTT.

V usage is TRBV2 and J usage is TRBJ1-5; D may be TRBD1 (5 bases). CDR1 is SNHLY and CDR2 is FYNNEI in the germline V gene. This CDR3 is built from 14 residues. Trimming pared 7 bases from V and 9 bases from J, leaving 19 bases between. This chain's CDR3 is CASTPQAGGGPQHF. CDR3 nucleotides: TGTGCCAGCACCCCACAGGCCGGGGGGGGGCCCCAGCATTTT.

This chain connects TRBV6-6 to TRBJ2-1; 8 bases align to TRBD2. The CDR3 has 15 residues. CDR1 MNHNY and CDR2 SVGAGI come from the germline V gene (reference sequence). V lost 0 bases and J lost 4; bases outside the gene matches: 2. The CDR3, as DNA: TGTGCCAGCAGTTACTCGGCTAGCGGGTACAATGAGCAGTTCTTC. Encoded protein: CASSYSASGYNEQFF.

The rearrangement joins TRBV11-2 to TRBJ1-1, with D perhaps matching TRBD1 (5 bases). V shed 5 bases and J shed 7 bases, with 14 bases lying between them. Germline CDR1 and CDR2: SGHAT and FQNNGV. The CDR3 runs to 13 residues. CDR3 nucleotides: TGTGCCAGCAGCCTGGAGGGGACTAGTGAAGCTTTCTTT. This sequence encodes CASSLEGTSEAFF.

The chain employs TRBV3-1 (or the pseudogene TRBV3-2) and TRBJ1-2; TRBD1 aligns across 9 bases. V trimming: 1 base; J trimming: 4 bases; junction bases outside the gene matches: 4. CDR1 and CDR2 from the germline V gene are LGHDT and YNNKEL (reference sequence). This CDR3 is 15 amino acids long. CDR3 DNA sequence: TGTGCCAGCAGCCAAGCAGGGACAGGGCCCTATGGCTACACCTTC. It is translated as CASSQAGTGPYGYTF.

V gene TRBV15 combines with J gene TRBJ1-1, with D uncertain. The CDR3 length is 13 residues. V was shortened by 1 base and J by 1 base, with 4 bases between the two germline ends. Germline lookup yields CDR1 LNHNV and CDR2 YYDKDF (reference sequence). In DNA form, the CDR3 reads TGTGCCACCAGCAGAGGAGCGAACACTGAAGCTTTCTTT. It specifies CATSRGANTEAFF.

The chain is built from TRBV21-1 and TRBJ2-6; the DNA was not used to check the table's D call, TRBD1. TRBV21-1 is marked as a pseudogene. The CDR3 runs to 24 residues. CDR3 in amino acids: CASSKASTGVPEGWLPSGANVLTF. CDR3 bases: TGTGCCAGCAGCAAAGCGTCGACAGGGGTTCCCGAGGGATGGCTACCCTCTGGGGCCAACGTCCTGACTTTC.

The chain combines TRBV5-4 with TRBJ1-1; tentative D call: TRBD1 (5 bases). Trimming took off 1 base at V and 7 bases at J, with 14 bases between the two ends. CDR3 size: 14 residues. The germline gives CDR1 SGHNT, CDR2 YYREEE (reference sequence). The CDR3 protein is CASSLNQGWIEAFF. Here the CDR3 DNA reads TGTGCCAGCAGCTTGAATCAGGGTTGGATTGAAGCTTTCTTT. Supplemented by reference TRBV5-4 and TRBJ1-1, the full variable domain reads ETGVTQSPTHLIKTRGQQVTLRCSSQSGHNTVSWYQQALGQGPQFIFQYYREEENGRGNFPPRFSGLQFPNYSSELNVNALELDDSALYLCASSLNQGWIEAFFGQGTRLTVV.

The CDR3 is CASSLTGPSYEQYF. DNA for the CDR3: TGTGCCAGCAGTTTAACAGGGCCCTCCTACGAGCAGTACTTC. The V call is TRBV28, the J call TRBJ2-7, with a weak D call TRBD1 (6 bases). CDR1 and CDR2 (germline): MDHEN, SYDVKM. This CDR3 has 14 residues. Trimming removed 2 bases at V and 0 bases at J, with 8 bases between. The variable domain in full, with the rest retrieved from reference TRBV28 and TRBJ2-7, is DVKVTQSSRYLVKRTGEKVFLECVQDMDHENMFWYRQDPGLGLRLIYFSYDVKMKEKGDIPEGYSVSREKKERFSLILESASTNQTSMYLCASSLTGPSYEQYFGPGTRLTVT.

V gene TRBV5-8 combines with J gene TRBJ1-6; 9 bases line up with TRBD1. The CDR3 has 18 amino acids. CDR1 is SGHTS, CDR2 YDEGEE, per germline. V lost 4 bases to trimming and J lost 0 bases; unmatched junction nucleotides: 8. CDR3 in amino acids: CASSLPQGAGSYNSPLHF. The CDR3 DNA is TGTGCCAGCAGCCTACCACAGGGGGCAGGCTCCTATAATTCACCCCTCCACTTT.

The CDR3: CASSIQMNTEAFF. CDR3 coding DNA: TGTGCCAGCAGTATACAGATGAACACTGAAGCTTTCTTT. The V gene is TRBV6-2 or TRBV6-3, the J gene TRBJ1-1, with D hard to call. The CDR3 extends over 13 amino acids. Per germline, CDR1 MNHEY and CDR2 SVGEGT. Trimming took 5 bases from V and 0 from J, leaving 7 bases between them.

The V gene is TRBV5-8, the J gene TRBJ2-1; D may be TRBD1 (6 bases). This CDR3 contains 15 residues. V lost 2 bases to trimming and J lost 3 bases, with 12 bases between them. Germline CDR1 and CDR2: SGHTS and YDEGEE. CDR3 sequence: CASSLQQGSYNEQFF. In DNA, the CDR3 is TGTGCCAGCAGCTTACAACAGGGAAGCTACAATGAGCAGTTCTTC.

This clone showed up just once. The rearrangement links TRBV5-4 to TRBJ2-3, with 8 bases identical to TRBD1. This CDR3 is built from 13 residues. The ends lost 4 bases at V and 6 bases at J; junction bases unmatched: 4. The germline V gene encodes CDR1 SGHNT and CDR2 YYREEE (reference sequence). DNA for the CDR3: TGTGCCAGCAGCGGGACAGGCCGTGATACGCAGTATTTT. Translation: CASSGTGRDTQYF.

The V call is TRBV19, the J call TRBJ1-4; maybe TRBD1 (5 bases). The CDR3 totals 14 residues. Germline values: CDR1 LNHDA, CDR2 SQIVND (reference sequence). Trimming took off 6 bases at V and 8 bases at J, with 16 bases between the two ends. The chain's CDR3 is CASSSFGGGEKLFF. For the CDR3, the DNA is TGTGCCAGTAGCTCCTTTGGGGGAGGGGAAAAACTGTTTTTT.

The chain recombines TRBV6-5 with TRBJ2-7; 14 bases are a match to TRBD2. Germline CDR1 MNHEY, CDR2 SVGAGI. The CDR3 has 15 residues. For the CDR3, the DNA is TGTGCCAGCAGGCCATCAACAGGGACTAGCGGGAGTACGTGGGTC. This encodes CASRPSTGTSGSTWV.

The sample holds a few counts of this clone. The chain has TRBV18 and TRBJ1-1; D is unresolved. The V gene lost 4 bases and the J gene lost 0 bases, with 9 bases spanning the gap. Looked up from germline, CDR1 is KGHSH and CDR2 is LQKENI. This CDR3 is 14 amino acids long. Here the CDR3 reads CASSRRTMNTEAFF. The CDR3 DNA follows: TGTGCCAGCTCACGCAGAACCATGAACACTGAAGCTTTCTTT.

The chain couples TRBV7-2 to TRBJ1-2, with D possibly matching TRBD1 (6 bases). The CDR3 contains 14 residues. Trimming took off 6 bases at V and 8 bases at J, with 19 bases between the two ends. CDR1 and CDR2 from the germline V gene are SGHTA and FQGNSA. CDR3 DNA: TGTGCCAGCAGATCTAGGCCCGTCCAGGGGGGCTACACCTTC. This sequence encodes CASRSRPVQGGYTF.

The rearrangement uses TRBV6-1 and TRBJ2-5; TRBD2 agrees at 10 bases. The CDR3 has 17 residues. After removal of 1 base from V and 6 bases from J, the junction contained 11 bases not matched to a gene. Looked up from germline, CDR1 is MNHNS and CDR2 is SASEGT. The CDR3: CASSEGARLAGGKTQYF. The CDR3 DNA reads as TGTGCCAGCAGTGAAGGGGCGAGGTTAGCGGGGGGTAAGACCCAGTACTTC.